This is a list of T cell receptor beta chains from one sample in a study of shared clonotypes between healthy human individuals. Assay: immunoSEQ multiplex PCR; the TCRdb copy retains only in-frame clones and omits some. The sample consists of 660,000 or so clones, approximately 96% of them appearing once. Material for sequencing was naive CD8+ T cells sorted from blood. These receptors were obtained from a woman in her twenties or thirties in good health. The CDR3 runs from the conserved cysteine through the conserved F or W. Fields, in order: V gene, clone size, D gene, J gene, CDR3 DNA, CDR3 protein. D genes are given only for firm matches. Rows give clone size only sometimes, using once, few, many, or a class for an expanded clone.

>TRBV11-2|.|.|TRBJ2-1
TGTGCCAGCAGCTTAGATAGGGGCCGCGCCTACAATGAGCAGTTCTTC
CASSLDRGRAYNEQFF
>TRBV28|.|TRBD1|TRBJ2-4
TGTGCCAGCAGTAGAAGGGGGACAGACATTCAGTACTTC
CASSRRGTDIQYF
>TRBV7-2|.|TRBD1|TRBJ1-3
TGTGCCAGCAGCGTATCAGGGGGCCTTGGAAACACCATATATTTT
CASSVSGGLGNTIYF
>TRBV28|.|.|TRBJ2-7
TGTGCCAGCACCGATCCGTCAGGAGCCTCCTACGAGCAGTACTTC
CASTDPSGASYEQYF
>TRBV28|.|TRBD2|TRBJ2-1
TGTGCCAGCACCCTAGCGGGGGAAGGGGATGAGCAGTTCTTC
CASTLAGEGDEQFF
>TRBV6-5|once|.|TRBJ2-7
TGTGCCAGCAGTCTAAGTCCCTACGAGCAGTACTTC
CASSLSPYEQYF
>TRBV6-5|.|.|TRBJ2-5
TGTGCCAGCAGTTACTCATTAAGACTAAAAGAGACCCAGTACTTC
CASSYSLRLKETQYF
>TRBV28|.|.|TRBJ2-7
TGTGCCAGCAAGTCATCCTACGAGCAGTACTTC
CASKSSYEQYF
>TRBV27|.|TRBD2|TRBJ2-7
TGTGCCAGCAGTTTAGCGGGAGAAGCCCACTACGAGCAGTACTTC
CASSLAGEAHYEQYF
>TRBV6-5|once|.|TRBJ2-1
TGTGCCAGCGAGAGTGCGGGTCGCAATGAGCAGTTCTTC
CASESAGRNEQFF
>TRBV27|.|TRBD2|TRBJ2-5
TGTGCCAGCAGTTTCGGGCTAGCGGGAGGACCTCAACAGACCCAGTACTTC
CASSFGLAGGPQQTQYF
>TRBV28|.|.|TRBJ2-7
TGTGCCAGCAGGACTCAACTCTACGAGCAGTACTTC
CASRTQLYEQYF
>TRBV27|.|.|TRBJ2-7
TGTGCCAGCATGCGGTTCCAGGGATCCTACGAGCAGTACTTC
CASMRFQGSYEQYF
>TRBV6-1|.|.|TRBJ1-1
TGTGCCAGCAGTGACAGGGCGAACACTGAAGCTTTCTTT
CASSDRANTEAFF
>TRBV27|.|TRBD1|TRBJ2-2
TGTGCCAGCAGTTTATCGATCACAGGGGCCGGGGAGCTGTTTTTT
CASSLSITGAGELFF
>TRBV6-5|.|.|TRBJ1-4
TGTGCCAGCAGGGTAGCCCGGGCTTGGGGCGAAAAACTGTTTTTT
CASRVARAWGEKLFF
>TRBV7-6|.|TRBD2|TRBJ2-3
TGTGCCAGCAGGGAAGGAGCGGGAGTGGGAGGTACGCAGTATTTT
CASREGAGVGGTQYF
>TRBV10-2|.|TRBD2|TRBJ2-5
TGCGCCAGCATGGGTTTTAGCGGGAGGGACCAAGAGACCCAGTACTTC
CASMGFSGRDQETQYF
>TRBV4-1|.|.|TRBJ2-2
TGCGCCAGCAGCCAAAGTGTTTTGAGCACCGGGGAGCTGTTTTTT
CASSQSVLSTGELFF
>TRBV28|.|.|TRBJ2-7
TGTGCCAGCTTACATATACAGGGTTCCCCCTACGAGCAGTACTTC
CASLHIQGSPYEQYF
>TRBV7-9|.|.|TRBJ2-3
TGTGCCAGCAGCTTAGGTACAGATACGCAGTATTTT
CASSLGTDTQYF
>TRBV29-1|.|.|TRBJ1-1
TGCAGCGTTGCCCCTCTCGAAACTGAAGCTTTCTTT
CSVAPLETEAFF
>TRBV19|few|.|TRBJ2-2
TGTGCCAGTAGTATTTGGGGGGCCGGGGAGCTGTTTTTT
CASSIWGAGELFF
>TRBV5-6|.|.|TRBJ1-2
TGTGCCAGCAGCTTAAACACCGCTAACTATGGCTACACCTTC
CASSLNTANYGYTF
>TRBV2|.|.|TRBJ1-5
TGTGCCAGCAGTGAAAGGGACAATGGGCCCCAGCATTTT
CASSERDNGPQHF
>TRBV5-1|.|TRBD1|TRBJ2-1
TGCGCCAGCAGCTTGGAGGCAGGGGGCGGTGAGCAGTTCTTC
CASSLEAGGGEQFF
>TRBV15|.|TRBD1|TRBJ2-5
TGTGCCACCAGCATAGGGACAGTAAACCAAGAGACCCAGTACTTC
CATSIGTVNQETQYF
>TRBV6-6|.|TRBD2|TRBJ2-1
TGTGCCAGCCTAGCGGGAGACAATGAGCAGTTCTTC
CASLAGDNEQFF
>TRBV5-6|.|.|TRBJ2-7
TGTGCCAGCAGCTTCGGGGGAGACTACGAGCAGTACTTC
CASSFGGDYEQYF
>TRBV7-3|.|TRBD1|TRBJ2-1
TGTGCCAGCAGCCCAGGACAGGGAAACACTGAGCAGTTCTTC
CASSPGQGNTEQFF
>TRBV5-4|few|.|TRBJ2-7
TGTGCCAGCAGCTGGATGGACGAGCAGTACTTC
CASSWMDEQYF
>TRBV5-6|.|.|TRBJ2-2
TGTGCCAGCAGCGTAGGTCTCGGGGAGCTGTTTTTT
CASSVGLGELFF
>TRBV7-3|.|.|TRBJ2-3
TGTGCCAGCAGCTTATTTGGTGGGGGTAAAGATACGCAGTATTTT
CASSLFGGGKDTQYF
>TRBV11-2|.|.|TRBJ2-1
TGTGCCAGCAGCTTAGTTGCGGGGTACAATGAGCAGTTCTTC
CASSLVAGYNEQFF
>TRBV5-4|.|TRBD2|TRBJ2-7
TGTGCCAGCAGCTTTTTCGGCGGGAGAAGCTCCTACGAGCAGTACTTC
CASSFFGGRSSYEQYF
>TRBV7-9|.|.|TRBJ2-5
TGTGCCAGCAGCTTAGGCCCTGTAGGGGAAGAGACCCAGTACTTC
CASSLGPVGEETQYF
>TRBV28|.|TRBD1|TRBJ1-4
TGTGCCAGCAGCCGGACAGGGGATGCAACTAATGAAAAACTGTTTTTT
CASSRTGDATNEKLFF
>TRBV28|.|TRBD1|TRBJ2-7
TGTGCCAGCAGCCCCGGGACAGGGATCTCCTACGAGCAGTACTTC
CASSPGTGISYEQYF
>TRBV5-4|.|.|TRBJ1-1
TGTGCCAGCAGCACCGACACCATGAACACTGAAGCTTTCTTT
CASSTDTMNTEAFF
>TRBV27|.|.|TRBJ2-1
TGTGCCAGCAGTACCCTCGATGAGCAGTTCTTC
CASSTLDEQFF
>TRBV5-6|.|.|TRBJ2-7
TGTGCCAGCAGCTTGGGGGCCGCCTACGAGCAGTACTTC
CASSLGAAYEQYF
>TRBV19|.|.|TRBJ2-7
TGTGCCAGTAGTATACAGGGCCCCGGATCCTACGAGCAGTACTTC
CASSIQGPGSYEQYF